This is a list of T cell receptor beta chains from one sample in a study of blood T cell repertoires in COVID-19. The repertoire was sequenced with immunoSEQ multiplex PCR; TCRdb's copy has only in-frame clones and lacks some. The table records about 140,000 clones, about 86% of them present only once. The sequencing input was peripheral blood. Every receptor here comes from a human donor in a cohort sampled during active COVID-19. Each CDR3 is given with its conserved first and last residue. A D gene is named only where the DNA matches it firmly. Rows may omit the clone size; those that give it use once, few, many or a size class.

D gene: TRBD1
clone size: NA
V gene: TRBV7-9
J gene: TRBJ2-5
CDR3 protein: CASSLVTRGSYQETQYF
CDR3 DNA: TGTGCCAGCAGCTTAGTCACCAGGGGGTCCTACCAAGAGACCCAGTACTTC

D gene: TRBD2
clone size: NA
V gene: TRBV7-2
J gene: TRBJ2-1
CDR3 protein: CASSLRLAGTSNEQFF
CDR3 DNA: TGTGCCAGCAGCTTGAGACTAGCGGGGACCAGCAATGAGCAGTTCTTC

D gene: TRBD2
clone size: NA
V gene: TRBV18
J gene: TRBJ2-7
CDR3 protein: CASSPGLAAHEQYF
CDR3 DNA: TGTGCCAGCTCACCGGGACTAGCGGCCCACGAGCAGTACTTC

D gene: NA
clone size: NA
V gene: TRBV4-3
J gene: TRBJ1-2
CDR3 protein: CASSQDSGLANGYTF
CDR3 DNA: TGCGCCAGCAGCCAAGATTCGGGGTTGGCGAATGGCTACACCTTC

D gene: TRBD2
clone size: NA
V gene: TRBV18
J gene: TRBJ2-5
CDR3 protein: CASSRLADQETQYF
CDR3 DNA: TGTGCCAGCTCACGACTAGCGGATCAAGAGACCCAGTACTTC

D gene: TRBD1
clone size: NA
V gene: TRBV19
J gene: TRBJ2-3
CDR3 protein: CATHDRGGTDTQYF
CDR3 DNA: TGTGCCACCCACGACAGGGGGGGCACAGATACGCAGTATTTT

D gene: NA
clone size: few
V gene: TRBV19
J gene: TRBJ1-5
CDR3 protein: CASSPRGSLGNQPQHF
CDR3 DNA: TGTGCCAGTAGTCCCCGAGGTTCCCTGGGCAATCAGCCCCAGCATTTT

D gene: TRBD2
clone size: NA
V gene: TRBV3-1/TRBV3-2
J gene: TRBJ2-1
CDR3 protein: CASSLGTSGGGEQFF
CDR3 DNA: TGTGCCAGCAGTCTCGGGACTAGCGGGGGGGGTGAGCAGTTCTTC

D gene: TRBD1
clone size: NA
V gene: TRBV19
J gene: TRBJ1-5
CDR3 protein: CASTLTGGADQPQHF
CDR3 DNA: TGTGCCAGTACCCTCACAGGGGGCGCGGATCAGCCCCAGCATTTT

D gene: TRBD1
clone size: NA
V gene: TRBV5-6
J gene: TRBJ1-1
CDR3 protein: CASRFQGAATEAFF
CDR3 DNA: TGTGCCAGCAGATTTCAGGGGGCAGCCACTGAAGCTTTCTTT

D gene: TRBD2
clone size: few
V gene: TRBV27
J gene: TRBJ2-1
CDR3 protein: CASSSGTSGRIQQFF
CDR3 DNA: TGTGCCAGCAGTTCAGGGACTAGCGGGAGAATACAGCAGTTCTTC

D gene: TRBD2
clone size: NA
V gene: TRBV7-7
J gene: TRBJ2-7
CDR3 protein: CASSFGRVGLAGVLAYEQYF
CDR3 DNA: TGTGCCAGCAGCTTCGGTCGGGTCGGACTAGCGGGGGTACTAGCCTACGAGCAGTACTTC

D gene: NA
clone size: NA
V gene: TRBV24-1
J gene: TRBJ2-1
CDR3 protein: CATSDFASVSYNEQFF
CDR3 DNA: TGTGCCACCAGTGATTTTGCTAGCGTCTCCTACAATGAGCAGTTCTTC

D gene: NA
clone size: NA
V gene: TRBV10-3
J gene: TRBJ2-7
CDR3 protein: CAISASEIASYEQYF
CDR3 DNA: TGTGCCATCAGTGCTAGCGAGATTGCCTCCTACGAGCAGTACTTC

D gene: TRBD1
clone size: NA
V gene: TRBV7-3
J gene: TRBJ1-2
CDR3 protein: CASSFAGGASGYTF
CDR3 DNA: TGTGCCAGCAGCTTTGCAGGGGGCGCGTCTGGCTACACCTTC

D gene: TRBD2
clone size: NA
V gene: TRBV2
J gene: TRBJ2-7
CDR3 protein: CASTKLAGAQNEQYF
CDR3 DNA: TGTGCCAGCACCAAACTAGCGGGAGCTCAAAACGAGCAGTACTTC

D gene: NA
clone size: NA
V gene: TRBV7-8
J gene: TRBJ1-5
CDR3 protein: CASSLGTFNQPQHF
CDR3 DNA: TGTGCCAGCAGCTTGGGCACCTTCAATCAGCCCCAGCATTTT

D gene: TRBD2
clone size: NA
V gene: TRBV10-2
J gene: TRBJ2-3
CDR3 protein: CASKGLAGGDTQYF
CDR3 DNA: TGCGCCAGCAAGGGACTAGCGGGAGGGGATACGCAGTATTTT

D gene: NA
clone size: few
V gene: TRBV28
J gene: TRBJ1-5
CDR3 protein: CASSLQGLNQPQHF
CDR3 DNA: TGTGCCAGCAGTTTACAGGGACTCAATCAGCCCCAGCATTTT

D gene: NA
clone size: NA
V gene: TRBV11-2
J gene: TRBJ2-1
CDR3 protein: CASSPFTSSSSYNEQFF
CDR3 DNA: TGTGCCAGCAGCCCGTTTACTAGTTCCTCCTCCTACAATGAGCAGTTCTTC

D gene: NA
clone size: NA
V gene: TRBV5-5
J gene: TRBJ2-7
CDR3 protein: CASSSARGIVNYEQYF
CDR3 DNA: TGTGCCAGCAGCAGTGCAAGGGGGATCGTGAACTACGAGCAGTACTTC

D gene: TRBD2
clone size: few
V gene: TRBV27
J gene: TRBJ2-7
CDR3 protein: CASSTGLAGGTYEQYF
CDR3 DNA: TGTGCCAGCAGTACGGGACTAGCGGGGGGAACCTACGAGCAGTACTTC

D gene: TRBD1
clone size: NA
V gene: TRBV6-5
J gene: TRBJ1-3
CDR3 protein: CASSYSNRGKGNTIYF
CDR3 DNA: TGTGCCAGCAGTTACTCGAACAGGGGAAAAGGAAACACCATATATTTT

D gene: NA
clone size: NA
V gene: TRBV7-2
J gene: TRBJ2-5
CDR3 protein: CASNGYQETQYF
CDR3 DNA: TGTGCCAGCAACGGGTACCAAGAGACCCAGTACTTC

D gene: NA
clone size: NA
V gene: TRBV27
J gene: TRBJ2-7
CDR3 protein: CASSLSRGSYEQYF
CDR3 DNA: TGTGCCAGCAGTTTATCTCGGGGATCCTACGAGCAGTACTTC

D gene: TRBD2
clone size: NA
V gene: TRBV7-9
J gene: TRBJ2-7
CDR3 protein: CASSYPGTSVYEQYF
CDR3 DNA: TGTGCCAGCTCTTACCCAGGGACTAGCGTCTACGAGCAGTACTTC

D gene: TRBD1
clone size: NA
V gene: TRBV6-2/TRBV6-3
J gene: TRBJ2-7
CDR3 protein: CASTPGTGGYEQYF
CDR3 DNA: TGTGCCAGCACCCCCGGGACAGGGGGCTACGAGCAGTACTTC

D gene: NA
clone size: NA
V gene: TRBV6-2/TRBV6-3
J gene: TRBJ2-1
CDR3 protein: CASSFRGNSYNEQFF
CDR3 DNA: TGTGCCAGCAGTTTCCGGGGAAACTCCTACAATGAGCAGTTCTTC